These T cell receptor beta chains were read from a single sample in a study of cytomegalovirus exposure and HLA in healthy donors. The repertoire was sequenced with immunoSEQ multiplex PCR; TCRdb's copy has only in-frame clones and lacks some. The repertoire holds around 140,000 clones, with approximately 80% as singletons. The sample was PBMCs. These receptors were obtained from a man aged 35-49 years in good health and CMV-seronegative. Both conserved end residues are part of each CDR3. A D gene is named only where the DNA matches it firmly. The size field is filled for only some rows; it gives once, few, many or a size class.

d_call	cdr3_length	v_call	j_call	clone_size	cdr3_aa	cdr3_nt
-	13	TRBV19	TRBJ1-3	-	CASSERFGNTIYF	TGTGCCAGTAGCGAACGGTTCGGAAACACCATATATTTT
-	15	TRBV5-8	TRBJ1-1	once	CASSRRQVRGTEAFF	TGTGCCAGCAGCAGACGACAGGTCAGAGGGACTGAAGCTTTCTTT
TRBD2	15	TRBV4-1	TRBJ2-5	-	CASSQTLRGGETQYF	TGCGCCAGCAGCCAGACCCTAAGGGGAGGGGAGACCCAGTACTTC
-	17	TRBV5-3	TRBJ2-7	-	CARSTSGILNGPYEQYF	TGTGCCAGAAGCACTTCCGGGATTTTGAATGGTCCTTACGAGCAGTACTTC
TRBD1	12	TRBV25-1	TRBJ2-7	-	CASDRGDYEQYF	TGTGCCAGCGACAGGGGGGACTACGAGCAGTACTTC
TRBD1	16	TRBV5-6	TRBJ2-2	-	CASSLFGQANTGELFF	TGTGCCAGCAGCTTGTTTGGACAGGCGAACACCGGGGAGCTGTTTTTT
-	13	TRBV11-3	TRBJ2-7	-	CASSRRGTYEQYF	TGTGCCAGCAGTCGTAGAGGGACCTACGAGCAGTACTTC
-	16	TRBV4-3	TRBJ1-1	-	CASSQESGGWVLEAFF	TGCGCCAGCAGCCAAGAATCGGGGGGCTGGGTCCTTGAAGCTTTCTTT
-	14	TRBV5-1	TRBJ2-1	few	CASSLERAYNEQFF	TGCGCCAGCAGCTTGGAGAGAGCCTACAATGAGCAGTTCTTC
-	15	TRBV6-1	TRBJ1-2	-	CASRPPGQGGYGYTF	TGTGCCAGCAGACCTCCGGGACAAGGGGGCTATGGCTACACCTTC
-	15	TRBV18	TRBJ2-2	-	CASSPRTANTGELFF	TGTGCCAGCTCACCAAGGACAGCGAACACCGGGGAGCTGTTTTTT
TRBD1	17	TRBV7-9	TRBJ2-6	-	CASSLGPGGSGANVLTF	TGTGCCAGCAGCTTAGGGCCAGGGGGCTCTGGGGCCAACGTCCTGACTTTC
TRBD1	13	TRBV7-8	TRBJ2-7	once	CASIRGQGYEQYF	TGTGCCAGCATCCGGGGACAGGGCTACGAGCAGTACTTC
-	16	TRBV5-1	TRBJ1-2	-	CASSFQTGTLNYGYTF	TGCGCCAGCAGCTTCCAGACAGGTACCTTAAACTATGGCTACACCTTC
TRBD2	17	TRBV14	TRBJ2-1	few	CASSRNLLAGGVNEQFF	TGTGCCAGCAGCCGGAATCTTCTAGCGGGGGGCGTCAATGAGCAGTTCTTC
-	18	TRBV19	TRBJ1-2	-	CASSIDHGTSSGNYGYTF	TGTGCCAGTAGTATAGATCACGGAACCTCATCGGGTAACTATGGCTACACCTTC
-	13	TRBV7-9	TRBJ1-5	-	CASSQALNQPQHF	TGTGCCAGCAGCCAGGCCCTAAATCAGCCCCAGCATTTT
-	13	TRBV4-3	TRBJ2-5	-	CASSQESGETQYF	TGCGCCAGCAGCCAAGAGTCGGGGGAGACCCAGTACTTC
-	13	TRBV30	TRBJ2-7	once	CAWRETSAYEQYF	TGTGCCTGGAGGGAGACCAGCGCCTACGAGCAGTACTTC
-	14	TRBV5-8	TRBJ1-6	-	CASSLRDYNSPLHF	TGTGCCAGCAGCCTCAGGGACTATAATTCACCCCTCCACTTT
TRBD1	14	TRBV6-5	TRBJ1-1	-	CASSSDRANTEAFF	TGTGCCAGCAGTTCGGACAGGGCGAACACTGAAGCTTTCTTT
-	12	TRBV29-1	TRBJ1-2	-	CSVESGGYGYTF	TGCAGCGTTGAATCGGGGGGTTATGGCTACACCTTC
TRBD1	16	TRBV5-6	TRBJ1-5	-	CASSLMRQGFSQPQHF	TGTGCCAGCAGCTTGATGAGACAGGGTTTTAGTCAGCCCCAGCATTTT
-	13	TRBV30	TRBJ1-1	-	CAWTIGVGTEAFF	TGTGCCTGGACAATCGGGGTTGGGACTGAAGCTTTCTTT
-	16	TRBV7-2	TRBJ1-3	-	CASSLAEGISGNTIYF	TGTGCCAGCAGCTTAGCGGAGGGGATCTCTGGAAACACCATATATTTT
-	19	TRBV14	TRBJ2-6	-	CASSQDWVGVGSGANVLTF	TGTGCCAGCAGCCAAGATTGGGTGGGAGTTGGCTCTGGGGCCAACGTCCTGACTTTC
TRBD1	14	TRBV6-1	TRBJ1-5	-	CASKQGARGQPQHF	TGTGCCTCCAAACAGGGGGCGCGGGGTCAGCCCCAGCATTTT
TRBD1	14	TRBV19	TRBJ1-6	-	CASRDDRGNSPLHF	TGTGCCAGTAGGGACGACAGGGGTAATTCACCCCTCCACTTT
TRBD1	14	TRBV18	TRBJ2-7	-	CASSPRTGEREQYF	TGTGCCAGCTCACCCCGGACAGGGGAAAGGGAGCAGTACTTC
-	14	TRBV10-1	TRBJ2-1	-	CASSVTFGVNEQFF	TGCGCCAGCAGTGTTACTTTCGGGGTGAATGAGCAGTTCTTC
TRBD1	14	TRBV18	TRBJ2-1	-	CASSRDRDYNEQFF	TGTGCCAGCTCAAGGGACAGGGACTACAATGAGCAGTTCTTC
TRBD2	16	TRBV5-1	TRBJ2-3	-	CASSLSSGGAKDTQYF	TGCGCCAGCAGCTTGTCTAGCGGGGGGGCCAAAGATACGCAGTATTTT
TRBD1	16	TRBV5-1	TRBJ1-6	-	CASSSPRQGLNSPLHF	TGCGCCAGCAGCTCACCAAGACAGGGTCTTAATTCACCCCTCCACTTT
TRBD2	17	TRBV7-8	TRBJ2-7	-	CASSSGLAGADSYEQYF	TGTGCCAGCAGCTCCGGACTAGCGGGGGCCGATTCCTACGAGCAGTACTTC
-	13	TRBV10-1	TRBJ2-7	few	CASSGAAGYEQYF	TGCGCCAGCAGTGGTGCAGCGGGCTACGAGCAGTACTTC
-	14	TRBV9	TRBJ2-1	-	CASSVDLARDEQFF	TGTGCCAGCAGCGTAGATCTAGCCCGAGATGAGCAGTTCTTC
-	14	TRBV6-5	TRBJ1-2	-	CASSPRMGGDGYTF	TGTGCCAGCAGCCCCAGGATGGGGGGAGATGGCTACACCTTC
TRBD2	18	TRBV18	TRBJ2-7	few	CASSPPLAGGVRSYEQYF	TGTGCCAGCTCACCACCACTAGCGGGGGGAGTACGATCCTACGAGCAGTACTTC
TRBD1	14	TRBV6-5	TRBJ2-1	-	CASSYLDRVEKQFF	TGTGCCAGCAGTTACCTGGACAGGGTCGAGAAGCAGTTCTTC
-	13	TRBV5-6	TRBJ2-5	once	CASSLSGVKTQYF	TGTGCCAGCAGCTTGTCAGGGGTAAAGACCCAGTACTTC
-	14	TRBV7-2	TRBJ2-3	few	CASSRTTHGDTQYF	TGTGCCAGCAGTAGGACTACCCACGGAGATACGCAGTATTTT
TRBD1	13	TRBV27	TRBJ1-2	-	CASRRGGGYGYTF	TGTGCCAGCCGCCGAGGGGGCGGCTATGGCTACACCTTC
-	16	TRBV2	TRBJ1-3	once	CASSPTVTVSGNTIYF	TGTGCCAGCAGCCCCACCGTGACAGTCTCTGGAAACACCATATATTTT
-	15	TRBV5-1	TRBJ2-7	-	CASSLDGSPSYEQYF	TGCGCCAGCAGCTTAGATGGCTCCCCCTCCTACGAGCAGTACTTC
-	15	TRBV6-5	TRBJ1-2	-	CASSRGADSSYGYTF	TGTGCCAGCAGTCGTGGCGCGGACAGTTCCTATGGCTACACCTTC
-	12	TRBV28	TRBJ1-6	few	CASRPGNSPLHF	TGTGCCAGCAGACCAGGGAATTCACCCCTCCACTTT
TRBD1	15	TRBV25-1	TRBJ2-5	-	CASSEMAGGPYEQYF	TGTGCCAGCAGTGAAATGGCAGGGGGCCCCTATGAGCAGTACTTC
-	13	TRBV10-3	TRBJ1-3	-	CAILDSSGNTIYF	TGTGCCATTCTGGACAGCTCTGGAAACACCATATATTTT
TRBD1	16	TRBV5-4	TRBJ1-4	-	CASSLGTGTNNEKLFF	TGTGCCAGCAGCTTGGGGACAGGGACAAATAATGAAAAACTGTTTTTT
TRBD1	15	TRBV19	TRBJ2-7	-	CASSIRRQGPYEQYF	TGTGCCAGTAGTATCAGGAGACAGGGACCCTACGAGCAGTACTTC
TRBD1	14	TRBV6-5	TRBJ1-2	many	CASRTDRAGYGYTF	TGTGCCAGCAGGACGGACAGGGCAGGGTATGGCTACACCTTC
TRBD2	15	TRBV9	TRBJ2-7	-	CASSGPLAGIYEQYF	TGTGCCAGCAGCGGCCCACTAGCGGGAATATACGAGCAGTACTTC
TRBD1	16	TRBV28	TRBJ1-1	-	CASSSIGQGGNTEAFF	TGTGCCAGCAGTTCAATAGGACAGGGCGGGAACACTGAAGCTTTCTTT
-	15	TRBV5-8	TRBJ1-1	-	CASSLAGQLNTEAFF	TGTGCCAGCAGCTTGGCCGGACAGCTGAACACTGAAGCTTTCTTT
TRBD2	16	TRBV5-4	TRBJ2-2	-	CASSAGLAGNTGELFF	TGTGCCAGCAGCGCCGGACTAGCAGGGAACACCGGGGAGCTGTTTTTT